This T cell receptor (beta chain) is from a study of blood T cell repertoires in COVID-19. Germline CDR1 reads LNHDA; CDR2 reads SQIVND (reference sequence). The CDR3 is 12 amino acids. V was shortened by 3 bases and J by 11 bases, with 11 bases between the two germline ends. TCRdb's copy holds only in-frame clones and misses some; the assay was immunoSEQ multiplex PCR. The table lists about 110,000 clones, around 74% of them singletons. Sequencing input: peripheral blood. This rearrangement joins TRBV19 to TRBJ1-5, with D tentatively TRBD1 (6 bases). The source of this sequence is a woman in her seventies with acute or convalescent COVID-19. This CDR3 is CASSIAGAAQHF. CDR3 DNA sequence: TGTGCCAGTAGTATCGCGGGGGCAGCCCAGCATTTT. Full variable domain (outside the CDR3, taken from reference TRBV19 and TRBJ1-5): DGGITQSPKYLFRKEGQNVTLSCEQNLNHDAMYWYRQDPGQGLRLIYYSQIVNDFQKGDIAEGYSVSREKKESFPLTVTSAQKNPTAFYLCASSIAGAAQHFGDGTRLSIL.